This T cell receptor beta chain comes out of a study of beta chain features in type 1 diabetes. Study-level points and caveats: Naive, central memory and regulatory TCRB repertoires appeared more similar among patients than healthy donors. All four CD4+ subsets of Type 1 diabetes patients contained TCRB CDR3s that were moderately but significantly shorter.

This clone was seen only a few times. The antigen is not known. TCRB transcripts that were expressed got sequenced, as all of the isolated RNA had been reverse transcribed. Average reads for naive, central memory and regulatory T cell samples were about 3.57 million. Using immunoSEQ multiplex PCR, the repertoire was profiled, and TCRdb retains in-frame clones only, with some absent. This sample has about 700,000 clones, with around an eighth found just once. This TCR was sampled from a man in his late teens or twenties with type 1 diabetes. Sequenced input: naive CD4+ T cells from blood.

CDR3 in DNA: TGCAGCGCGGCCCCTGGGCTAGCCAAAAACATTCAGTACTTC. Its protein is CSAAPGLAKNIQYF. The rearrangement uses TRBV29-1 and TRBJ2-4; D unresolved. Germline lookup yields CDR1 SQVTM and CDR2 ANQGSEA. Trimming took 7 bases from V and 0 from J, leaving 13 bases between them. The CDR3 has 14 amino acids.